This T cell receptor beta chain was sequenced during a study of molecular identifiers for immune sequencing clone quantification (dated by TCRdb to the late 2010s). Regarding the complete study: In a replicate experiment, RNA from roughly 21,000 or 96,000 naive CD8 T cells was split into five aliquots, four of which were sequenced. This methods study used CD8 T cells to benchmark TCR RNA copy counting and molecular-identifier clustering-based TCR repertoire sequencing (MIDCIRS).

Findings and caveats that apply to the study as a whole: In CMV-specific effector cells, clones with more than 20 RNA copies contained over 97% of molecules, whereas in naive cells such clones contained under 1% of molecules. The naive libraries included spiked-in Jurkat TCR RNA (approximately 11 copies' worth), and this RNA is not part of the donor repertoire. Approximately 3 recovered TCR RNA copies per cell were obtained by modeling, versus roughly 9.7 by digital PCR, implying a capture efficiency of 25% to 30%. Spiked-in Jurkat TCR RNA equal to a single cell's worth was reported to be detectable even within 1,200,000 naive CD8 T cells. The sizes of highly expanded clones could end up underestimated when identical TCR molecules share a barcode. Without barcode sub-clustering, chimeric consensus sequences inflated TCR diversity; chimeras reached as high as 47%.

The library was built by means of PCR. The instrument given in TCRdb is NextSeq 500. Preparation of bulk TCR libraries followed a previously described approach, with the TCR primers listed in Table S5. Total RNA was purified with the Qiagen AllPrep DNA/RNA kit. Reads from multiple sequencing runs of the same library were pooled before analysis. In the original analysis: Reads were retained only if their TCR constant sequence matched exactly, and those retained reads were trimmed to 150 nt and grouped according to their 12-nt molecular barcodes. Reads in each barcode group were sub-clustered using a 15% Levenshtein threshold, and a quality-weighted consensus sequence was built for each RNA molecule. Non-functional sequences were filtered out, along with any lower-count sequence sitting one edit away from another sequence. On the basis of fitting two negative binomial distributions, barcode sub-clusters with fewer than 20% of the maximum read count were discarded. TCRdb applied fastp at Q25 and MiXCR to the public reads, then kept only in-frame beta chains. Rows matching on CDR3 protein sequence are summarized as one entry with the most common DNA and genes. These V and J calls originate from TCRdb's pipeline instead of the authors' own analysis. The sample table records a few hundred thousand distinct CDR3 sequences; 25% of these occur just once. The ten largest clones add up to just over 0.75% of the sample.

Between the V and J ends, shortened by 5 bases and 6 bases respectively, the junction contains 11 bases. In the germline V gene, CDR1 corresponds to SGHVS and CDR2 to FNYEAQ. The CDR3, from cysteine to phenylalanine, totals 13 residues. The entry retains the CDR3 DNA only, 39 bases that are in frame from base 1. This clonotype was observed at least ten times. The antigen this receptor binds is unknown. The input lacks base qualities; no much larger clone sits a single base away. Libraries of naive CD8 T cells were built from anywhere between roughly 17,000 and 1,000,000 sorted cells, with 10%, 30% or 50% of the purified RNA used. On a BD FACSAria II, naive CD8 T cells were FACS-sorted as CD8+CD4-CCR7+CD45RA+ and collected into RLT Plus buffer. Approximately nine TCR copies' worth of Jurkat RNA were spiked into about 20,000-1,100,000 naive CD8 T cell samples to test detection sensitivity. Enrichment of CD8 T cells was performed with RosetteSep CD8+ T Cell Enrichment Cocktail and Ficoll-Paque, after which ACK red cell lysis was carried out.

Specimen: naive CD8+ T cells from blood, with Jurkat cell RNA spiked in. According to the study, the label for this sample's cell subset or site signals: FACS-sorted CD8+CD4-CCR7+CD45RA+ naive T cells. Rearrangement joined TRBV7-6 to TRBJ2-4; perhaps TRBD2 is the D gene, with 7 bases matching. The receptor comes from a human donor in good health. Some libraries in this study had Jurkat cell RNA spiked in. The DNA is TGTGCCAGCAGCCGGGGGGCTGGAAACATTCAGTACTTC. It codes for CASSRGAGNIQYF.